The present TCR beta chain was sequenced within a study of blood T cell repertoires in COVID-19. About the study: Some COVID-19 samples were acute and others convalescent; all came from the United States, Italy and Spain. PBMCs, B-cell-depleted T cells, or T cells provided the cDNA or gDNA that made up the material.

Authors' methods: Reference gene primers were amplified, and this amplification served to estimate nucleated cell counts. TCRdb's copy holds only in-frame clones and misses some; the assay was immunoSEQ multiplex PCR. V and J calls and clone size are as listed in that table; D and trimming were resolved from the DNA. Of about 240,000 clones in the sample, around 90% were seen once. Germline CDR1 reads MDHEN; CDR2 reads SYDVKM. The V segment lost 7 bases and the J segment 2 bases; nucleotides outside the gene matches: 6. The CDR3 has 14 residues. Material for sequencing was peripheral blood. This chain links TRBV28 with TRBJ2-7; TRBD2 matches 9 bases. The sequence came from a man between 60 and 70 years old who had recovered from COVID-19. The CDR3 here is CASIKSGGTYEQYF. CDR3 nucleotide sequence: TGTGCCAGCATCAAAAGCGGGGGGACCTACGAGCAGTACTTC.